This T cell receptor beta chain was sequenced in a study of T cells in Graves' hyperthyroidism and ophthalmopathy. A remark on this clonotype: As yet, its antigen is unknown.

Trimming cost V 1 base and J 4 bases, with 8 bases left between them. The germline V gene has CDR1 SGHTA and CDR2 FQGNSA. The length of the CDR3 is 14 residues. Inclusion characteristics of ophthalmopathy patients comprised a Clinical Activity Score of at least 3, a NOSPECS grade of at least 4, and duration under 3 months. Fresh peripheral blood, approximately 10 ml, yielded the PBMCs. Study results and limitations: Most thyroid clonotypes that were expanded above 0.001 also turned up in blood. Ophthalmopathy was identified by the model a median roughly 6.5 months ahead of onset.

Amplified TCR beta CDR3 regions derived from RNA transcripts. Using the HTBI primer set, a first-round RT-PCR was run on the TCR CDR3. TCRdb re-analysed the multiplex PCR reads in MiXCR, keeping a single row per CDR3 protein. The profile shows approximately 350,000 distinct CDR3 sequences, 15% of them singletons. This chain links TRBV7-2 with TRBJ1-5; D remains ambiguous. This clonotype originated in a woman in her fifties or sixties with Graves' ophthalmopathy. The material sequenced was blood. The CDR3 sequence is CASSLVGQNQPQHF. The CDR3, as DNA: TGTGCCAGCAGCTTAGTGGGTCAGAATCAGCCCCAGCATTTT.